One and the same sample provided the 29 T cell receptor beta chains below, sequenced in a study of cytomegalovirus exposure and HLA in healthy donors. With 60 Vbeta and 13 Jbeta primers, the PCR was carried out. Sequencing was performed with immunoSEQ multiplex PCR; in TCRdb, only in-frame clones are kept and a portion is missing. The table lists 95,000 to 110,000 clones, 82% of them singletons. The sequenced material came from PBMCs. These receptors came from a man aged 25 to 40 in good health and CMV-seropositive.

This clone came up a few times. This CDR3 reads CASGGQLNTEAFF. The CDR3 coding sequence is TGCGCCAGCGGGGGACAGCTGAACACTGAAGCTTTCTTT. The rearrangement uses TRBV5-1 and TRBJ1-1; 7 bases line up with TRBD1. The CDR3 is made up of 13 amino acids. The V segment lost 7 bases and the J segment 0 bases; nucleotides outside the gene matches: 3. From germline, CDR1 is SGHRS and CDR2 YFSETQ.

V is TRBV6-5 and J is TRBJ2-5; 9 bases agree with TRBD2. The trim removed 6 bases at V and 7 bases at J, leaving 9 bases unmatched. The germline V gene encodes CDR1 MNHEY and CDR2 SVGAGI. The CDR3 sequence is 14 residues long. The CDR3 spells CASSPELREGTQYF. In nucleotides, the CDR3 is TGTGCCAGCAGCCCCGAGTTGCGGGAGGGGACCCAGTACTTC.

The chain carries TRBV19 and TRBJ1-4; 9 bases agree with TRBD1. This CDR3 contains 18 residues. Trimming cost V 6 bases and J 0 bases; bases outside gene matches: 11. Germline CDR1 and CDR2: LNHDA and SQIVND (reference sequence). CDR3 sequence: CASSGDRALLATNEKLFF. The CDR3 DNA reads TGTGCCAGTAGCGGGGACAGGGCCCTCCTTGCAACTAATGAAAAACTGTTTTTT.

The chain combines TRBV6-1 with TRBJ2-7; D perhaps matches TRBD1 (6 bases). The CDR3 totals 14 residues. Germline V lookup: CDR1 MNHNS, CDR2 SASEGT. V dropped 3 bases and J dropped 1 base, with 10 bases sitting between them. The CDR3 loop reads CASSDRGESYEQYF. In DNA form, the CDR3 reads TGTGCCAGCAGTGACAGGGGTGAATCCTACGAGCAGTACTTC.

The chain is built from TRBV7-6 and TRBJ2-2; a weak D match, TRBD1 (5 bases). V was pared by 2 bases and J by 3 bases, with 13 bases between. The CDR3 consists of 16 residues. The V gene's germline CDR1 is SGHVS and CDR2 FNYEAQ. The CDR3 loop is CASSLSSQVDTGELFF. The DNA of the CDR3 is TGTGCCAGCAGCTTATCATCACAGGTAGACACCGGGGAGCTGTTTTTT.

The gene calls are TRBV11-3 and TRBJ2-1, with TRBD2 matching over 11 bases. CDR3 size: 15 residues. V gave up 6 bases and J gave up 6 bases; unmatched junction bases: 7. Germline CDR1 is SGHNT and CDR2 is YENEEA. The CDR3 loop reads CASRKTSGGPNEQFF. CDR3 sequence (DNA): TGTGCCAGCAGGAAAACTAGCGGGGGTCCCAATGAGCAGTTCTTC.

This clone has just a few counts. CDR3 in amino acids: CASSPGQGEGYTF. The DNA for the CDR3 is TGTGCCAGCTCACCGGGGCAGGGCGAAGGCTACACCTTC. The rearrangement joins TRBV18 to TRBJ1-2; D may be TRBD1 (5 bases). The V end lost 3 bases, the J end lost 8 bases, and 13 bases lay between the germline ends. Germline lookup yields CDR1 KGHSH and CDR2 LQKENI. The length of the CDR3 is 13 residues. Full variable domain (outside the CDR3, taken from reference TRBV18 and TRBJ1-2): NAGVMQNPRHLVRRRGQEARLRCSPMKGHSHVYWYRQLPEEGLKFMVYLQKENIIDESGMPKERFSAEFPKEGPSILRIQQVVRGDSAAYFCASSPGQGEGYTFGSGTRLTVV.

A single count supports this clone. The rearrangement links TRBV4-1 to TRBJ2-2; 8 bases are a match to TRBD2. This CDR3 region has 16 residues. The V and J ends lost 4 bases and 3 bases, in that order; junction bases with no gene match: 7. Germline V gene data show CDR1 as MGHRA and CDR2 as YSYEKL. The CDR3 DNA reads TGCGCCAGCAGCCCCCTACCGGGAGGGGACACCGGGGAGCTGTTTTTT. Protein product: CASSPLPGGDTGELFF.

This sequence joins TRBV5-1 and TRBJ1-4, with a possible D match to TRBD1 (5 bases). CDR3 size: 13 residues. Germline V CDR1 and CDR2: SGHRS, YFSETQ. The ends were cut back, 5 bases at V and 3 bases at J, with 8 bases in the middle. CDR3 in amino acids: CASSGAANEKLFF. DNA of the CDR3: TGCGCCAGCAGTGGGGCGGCTAATGAAAAACTGTTTTTT. Variable domain in full (rest from reference TRBV5-1 and TRBJ1-4): KAGVTQTPRYLIKTRGQQVTLSCSPISGHRSVSWYQQTPGQGLQFLFEYFSETQRNKGNFPGRFSGRQFSNSRSEMNVSTLELGDSALYLCASSGAANEKLFFGSGTQLSVL.

The chain uses TRBV6-5 and TRBJ1-2; 10 positions match TRBD1. J lost 4 bases, V lost 2 bases, and 7 bases had no gene match. The germline V gene encodes CDR1 MNHEY and CDR2 SVGAGI. The CDR3 sequence is 16 residues long. CDR3 nucleotide sequence: TGTGCCAGCAGTTACCGAGGACAGGGGGGGATCTATGGCTACACCTTC. It encodes CASSYRGQGGIYGYTF.

This chain links TRBV19 with TRBJ1-1; D possibly corresponds to TRBD1 (6 bases). The germline V and J ends were trimmed by 5 bases and 4 bases, with 20 bases remaining between them. The CDR3 is 16 residues long. Germline V gene lookup returns CDR1 LNHDA and CDR2 SQIVND (reference sequence). The CDR3, as DNA: TGTGCCAGTAGTGCGACTGCAGGGGCGCGGGCCACTGAAGCTTTCTTT. It is translated as CASSATAGARATEAFF.

This clone was detected once. The V call is TRBV5-6, the J call TRBJ2-1, with TRBD2 identical over 8 bases. The trim removed 2 bases at V and 9 bases at J, leaving 4 bases unmatched. This CDR3 comprises 13 residues. Germline V CDR1 and CDR2: SGHDT, YYEEEE. CDR3 loop: CASSFGGGPEQFF. The CDR3 region has the DNA TGTGCCAGCAGCTTCGGGGGGGGGCCTGAGCAGTTCTTC. Based on the CDR3 plus reference TRBV5-6 and TRBJ2-1, the full variable domain is DAGVTQSPTHLIKTRGQQVTLRCSPKSGHDTVSWYQQALGQGPQFIFQYYEEEERQRGNFPDRFSGHQFPNYSSELNVNALLLGDSALYLCASSFGGGPEQFFGPGTRLTVL.

DNA of the CDR3: TGTGCCAGCAGCGTAGGTAAGGGGGTGACAGGTCCGAAGCCTTCCTACGAGCAGTACTTC. The encoded protein is CASSVGKGVTGPKPSYEQYF. The V call is TRBV9, the J call TRBJ2-7; the D gene is possibly TRBD1 (6 bases). V was shortened by 0 bases and J by 1 base, with 26 bases between the two germline ends. The length of the CDR3 is 20 residues. Germline V gene data show CDR1 as SGDLS and CDR2 as YYNGEE.

The rearrangement links TRBV5-1 to TRBJ1-2; a weak D match, TRBD1 (5 bases). This CDR3 is built from 15 residues. With 0 bases removed from V and 8 bases from J, the gap between germline ends came to 17 bases. Per germline, CDR1 SGHRS and CDR2 YFSETQ. As DNA, the CDR3 is TGCGCCAGCAGCTTGGTTGGCGGGGGAGCTTACGGCTACACCTTC. Protein: CASSLVGGGAYGYTF.

The chain recombines TRBV10-3 with TRBJ2-4; maybe TRBD1 (6 bases). V was trimmed by 5 bases and J by 6 bases, leaving 11 bases between them. The germline V gene encodes CDR1 ENHRY and CDR2 SYGVKD. CDR3 length: 13 amino acids. CDR3 protein: CAISPGQINIQYF. The CDR3 DNA follows: TGTGCCATCAGTCCAGGACAGATAAACATTCAGTACTTC.

A single count supports this clone. The chain recombines TRBV30 with TRBJ1-3; maybe TRBD1 (6 bases). Germline CDR1 is GTSNPN and CDR2 is SVGIG (reference sequence). This CDR3 spans 13 amino acids. V dropped 2 bases and J dropped 7 bases, with 12 bases sitting between them. CDR3 sequence reads: CAWSQGHENTIYF. The CDR3 DNA follows: TGTGCCTGGAGTCAGGGACACGAGAACACCATATATTTT.

The V and J genes are TRBV4-2 and TRBJ1-5, with D unclear. Between the trimmed V and J ends, which lost 1 base and 2 bases, there was a span of 9 bases. Germline CDR1 is LGHNA and CDR2 is YNFKEQ. The CDR3 consists of 15 residues. The CDR3 bases are TGTGCCAGCAGCCAAGGGTTCAGTCGCAATCAGCCCCAGCATTTT. It is translated as CASSQGFSRNQPQHF.

The chain joins TRBV7-6 to TRBJ2-2, with 7 positions matching TRBD2. This CDR3 contains 13 residues. The V gene end was trimmed by 8 bases and the J gene end by 5 bases; junction bases not matched to a gene: 5. The germline CDR1 and CDR2 sequences are SGHVS and FNYEAQ. In nucleotides, the CDR3 is TGTGCCAGCGGGAGGGGCGATACCGGGGAGCTGTTTTTT. It is translated as CASGRGDTGELFF.

This clone was counted only a few times. The gene calls are TRBV9 and TRBJ2-7; 8 nucleotides line up with TRBD1. Germline V CDR1 and CDR2: SGDLS, YYNGEE. The CDR3 is 15 amino acids. V shed 4 bases, J shed 0 bases, and the junction held 6 bases outside the gene matches. CDR3 in DNA: TGTGCCAGCAGCTCCGGGACAGGTATCTCCTACGAGCAGTACTTC. Amino acid sequence: CASSSGTGISYEQYF.

This chain uses TRBV7-9 with TRBJ1-5; D is unresolved. The V gene's germline CDR1 is SEHNR and CDR2 FQNEAQ (reference sequence). Trimming removed 7 bases at V and 3 bases at J, with 10 bases between. This CDR3 is built from 13 residues. CDR3 sequence reads: CASTNRDNQPQHF. The CDR3 DNA is TGTGCCAGCACGAACCGGGACAATCAGCCCCAGCATTTT. The whole variable domain, filled in from reference TRBV7-9 and TRBJ1-5, reads DTGVSQNPRHKITKRGQNVTFRCDPISEHNRLYWYRQTLGQGPEFLTYFQNEAQLEKSRLLSDRFSAERPKGSFSTLEIQRTEQGDSAMYLCASTNRDNQPQHFGDGTRLSIL.

The rearrangement uses TRBV4-1 and TRBJ1-2, with D unresolved. This CDR3 spans 14 amino acids. Germline CDR1 and CDR2: MGHRA and YSYEKL. V lost 1 base and J 8 bases, leaving 14 bases between the germline ends. The CDR3 nucleotides read TGCGCCAGCAGCCAAGCTACTAACAAGGCCGGCTACACCTTC. Translation: CASSQATNKAGYTF.

This clone showed up just once. This chain uses TRBV5-6 with TRBJ1-2, with 7 bases matching TRBD1. Trimming removed 4 bases from V and 6 bases from J; junction bases left unmatched: 6. Germline V gene lookup returns CDR1 SGHDT and CDR2 YYEEEE. There are 13 residues in the CDR3. The CDR3 spells CASSAGGQNGYTF. The CDR3 DNA reads TGTGCCAGCAGCGCTGGGGGACAGAATGGCTACACCTTC.

The CDR3 loop reads CASSQGFRSNTEAFF. The CDR3 coding sequence is TGTGCCAGCAGCCAAGGGTTCAGATCCAACACTGAAGCTTTCTTT. This chain links TRBV14 with TRBJ1-1; no definite D call. This CDR3 contains 15 residues. CDR1 SGHDN and CDR2 FVKESK come from the germline V gene. The V end was cut by 1 base, the J end by 2 bases, with 11 bases between.

CDR3 region: CASGPGTGFNQPQHF. The CDR3 DNA sequence: TGTGCCAGCGGCCCCGGGACAGGGTTTAATCAGCCCCAGCATTTT. The gene calls are TRBV6-1 and TRBJ1-5; 9 nucleotides align to TRBD1. CDR3 length equals 15 residues. From germline, CDR1 is MNHNS and CDR2 SASEGT. V was clipped by 8 bases and J by 4 bases; unmatched bases: 9.

The CDR3 region has the DNA TGTGCCAGCAGTTTTGGACCTGGACGGGCGGGTCATGGCTACACCTTC. This codes for CASSFGPGRAGHGYTF. This chain joins TRBV6-5 and TRBJ1-2, with D uncertain. Germline V gene sequence: CDR1 MNHEY, CDR2 SVGAGI. The V end was cut by 4 bases, the J end by 6 bases, with 21 bases between. This CDR3 has 16 amino acids.

J is TRBJ1-2 and V is TRBV6-5; possible D gene TRBD1, 6 bases. The germline gives CDR1 MNHEY, CDR2 SVGAGI. The CDR3 length is 13 residues. Deletions cut 2 bases from V and 6 bases from J, with 10 bases between. CDR3 protein: CASSYTGINGYTF. The CDR3 DNA reads TGTGCCAGCAGTTACACAGGGATAAATGGCTACACCTTC.

The V call is TRBV5-5, the J call TRBJ1-2; D is unclear. Germline loops: CDR1 SGHKS, CDR2 YYEKEE (reference sequence). This CDR3 comprises 13 residues. Trimming left V 4 bases short and J 3 bases short, with 10 bases between. The CDR3 loop reads CASSPSGDYGYTF. CDR3 coding DNA: TGTGCCAGCAGCCCTTCCGGGGACTATGGCTACACCTTC.

The chain joins TRBV5-8 to TRBJ2-7; the D gene is possibly TRBD2 (6 bases). The V and J ends lost 2 bases and 0 bases respectively, with 12 bases between them. The CDR3 loop spans 15 amino acids. The germline V gene encodes CDR1 SGHTS and CDR2 YDEGEE. CDR3 residues: CASSFTGLLSYEQYF. CDR3 coding DNA: TGTGCCAGCAGCTTTACAGGACTACTCTCCTACGAGCAGTACTTC.

This rearrangement joins TRBV4-2 to TRBJ2-1; 7 bases map to TRBD1. Germline V gives CDR1 LGHNA, CDR2 YNFKEQ. The CDR3 runs 15 residues. J lost 7 bases, V lost 4 bases, and 10 bases had no gene match. The CDR3 protein is CASSLTSGTENEQFF. The CDR3 nucleotides read TGTGCCAGCAGCCTCACTTCCGGGACAGAAAATGAGCAGTTCTTC.